The rows below give T cell receptor beta chains drawn from one sample of a study of regulatory T cells in long-lasting Graves disease. A single record per CDR3 protein comes from TCRdb applying MiXCR to the multiplex PCR reads. This sample has about 430,000 distinct CDR3 sequences, with roughly a fifth found just once. The sequences come from peripheral blood mononuclear cells (PBMCs), collected when the disease was refractory, from a patient treated with antithyroid drugs. The receptor source for this set is a female donor with Graves disease. Both conserved end residues are part of each CDR3. D genes are given only for firm matches. Not every row has a clone size; where given, it reads once, few, many or a size class.

D gene	V gene	J gene	clone size	CDR3 DNA	CDR3 protein
TRBD1	TRBV28	TRBJ1-2	many	TGTGCCAGCAGTTTTCCGGGACAGGGGTCCTCCGATGGCTACACCTTC	CASSFPGQGSSDGYTF
.	TRBV20-1	TRBJ1-1	few	TGCAGTGCTAGCCCCACGGGTCTAGGAGCTTTCTTT	CSASPTGLGAFF
.	TRBV28	TRBJ1-6	many	TGTGCCAGCAGTTTTATGGGGAACGGTTCACCCCTCCACTTT	CASSFMGNGSPLHF
.	TRBV11-2	TRBJ2-3	.	TGTGCCAGCAGCTCTTCGGGACTCAGGGCGGATACGCAGTATTTT	CASSSSGLRADTQYF
.	TRBV29-1	TRBJ2-5	.	TGCAGCGCTGCCGGGGACGACCAAGAGACCCAGTACTTC	CSAAGDDQETQYF
.	TRBV5-1	TRBJ2-1	.	TGCGCCAGCAGCCTCAATCTCTACCCCTTAAATGAGCAGTTCTTC	CASSLNLYPLNEQFF
.	TRBV7-9	TRBJ2-7	.	TGTGCCAGCAGCTTAGGGCTGGAGAACTACGAGCAGTACTTC	CASSLGLENYEQYF
.	TRBV6-1	TRBJ1-2	.	TGTGCCAGCAGTATACAGGAGGCTAACTATGGCTACACCTTC	CASSIQEANYGYTF
.	TRBV28	TRBJ2-7	many	TGTGCCAGCAGTTTGTCGGCCCGGGAGCAGTACTTC	CASSLSAREQYF
.	TRBV30	TRBJ1-1	many	TGTGCCTGGACCGGAGGGTCAAGCACTGAAGCTTTCTTT	CAWTGGSSTEAFF
.	TRBV6-6	TRBJ1-3	.	TGTGCCAGCAGTTACTCGGCAGGCTCAGGAAACACCATATATTTT	CASSYSAGSGNTIYF
.	TRBV6-1	TRBJ2-5	many	TGTGCCAGCACGACGGGTCCGGAAGAGACCCAGTACTTC	CASTTGPEETQYF
.	TRBV6-1	TRBJ2-6	few	TGTGCCAGCAGAACGATAAGGGGGTCTGGGGCCAACGTCCTGACTTTC	CASRTIRGSGANVLTF
.	TRBV7-9	TRBJ2-7	.	TGTGCCAGCACCCCGGGGGCGTTCTACGAGCAGTACTTC	CASTPGAFYEQYF
TRBD2	TRBV5-6	TRBJ2-5	.	TGTGCCAGCAGCGGGATGGCTAGCGGGCCGCACGAGACCCAGTACTTC	CASSGMASGPHETQYF
.	TRBV20-1	TRBJ1-4	.	TGCAGTGCTAGATCAGTCAGGCGAAATGAAAAACTGTTTTTT	CSARSVRRNEKLFF
TRBD1	TRBV20-1	TRBJ1-1	many	TGCAGTGCTAGAGGTCTTGGGACAGTGAACACTGAAGCTTTCTTT	CSARGLGTVNTEAFF
.	TRBV28	TRBJ1-5	.	TGTGCCAGCAGCCGGGACGGGGGCCAGCCCCAGCATTTT	CASSRDGGQPQHF
.	TRBV15	TRBJ2-5	many	TGTGCCACCAGCAGAGTCAAGTACCAAGAGACCCAGTACTTC	CATSRVKYQETQYF
.	TRBV3-1	TRBJ2-7	many	TGTGCCAGCAGCCAAGCGGGTGAGGAGCAGTACTTC	CASSQAGEEQYF
TRBD1	TRBV6-5	TRBJ2-3	few	TGTGCCAGCAGTTCGCCGGGACAGGGTGCAGATACGCAGTATTTT	CASSSPGQGADTQYF
.	TRBV5-4	TRBJ2-5	.	TGTGCCAGCAGCACGTCCGGGACCGCAGAGACCCAGTACTTC	CASSTSGTAETQYF
.	TRBV7-3	TRBJ2-7	few	TGTGCCAGCAGCTCCCCCCCGGGCAACGAGCAGTACTTC	CASSSPPGNEQYF
.	TRBV7-2	TRBJ2-5	many	TGTGCCAGCAGCTCCTTTGCCGGGACAGAGACCCAGTACTTC	CASSSFAGTETQYF
TRBD2	TRBV19	TRBJ2-2	.	TGTGCCAGTACCACAAGCGGGAGGGCCCCGAACACCGGGGAGCTGTTTTTT	CASTTSGRAPNTGELFF
TRBD1	TRBV12-3/TRBV12-4	TRBJ2-7	many	TGTGCCAGCAGTTTAGGGGACAGCGTTTTGTACGAGCAGTACTTC	CASSLGDSVLYEQYF
.	TRBV2	TRBJ1-1	.	TGTGCCAGCAGTGGGCCCGGGATATTTTTGGGAGCTTTCTTT	CASSGPGIFLGAFF
TRBD1	TRBV7-9	TRBJ2-1	.	TGTGCCAGCAGCAGCCCGACAGGGTACAATGAGCAGTTCTTC	CASSSPTGYNEQFF
.	TRBV5-1	TRBJ2-3	.	TGCGCCAGCAGCCCCTCCCGGTTCGGCGGGAGCACAGATACGCAGTATTTT	CASSPSRFGGSTDTQYF
TRBD1	TRBV12-3/TRBV12-4	TRBJ2-7	many	TGTGCCAGCAGTTTCGGGACAGCCGGCGAGCAGTACTTC	CASSFGTAGEQYF
TRBD1	TRBV7-9	TRBJ1-4	few	TGTGCCAGCAGCCAGGCTCAGGGGGCCTTAGTTGAAAAACTGTTTTTT	CASSQAQGALVEKLFF
.	TRBV28	TRBJ1-1	many	TGTGCCAGCAGGACCGTGCCAGTCGGGAGCACTGAAGCTTTCTTT	CASRTVPVGSTEAFF
TRBD1	TRBV6-1	TRBJ1-6	.	TGTGCCAGCAGCAACCTCGGGACAGGGAATTCACCCCTCCACTTT	CASSNLGTGNSPLHF
TRBD1	TRBV27	TRBJ1-5	many	TGTGCCAGCAGTCCGTACGACAGGGAGGTCTTTGGCAATCAGCCCCAGCATTTT	CASSPYDREVFGNQPQHF
.	TRBV7-3	TRBJ2-7	many	TGTGCCAGCAGCCCGACAAGAGATTCCTACGAGCAGTACTTC	CASSPTRDSYEQYF
TRBD1	TRBV27	TRBJ2-2	many	TGTGCCAGCAGTTTATCGTTAGGGGGCTCCCTCACCGGGGAGCTGTTTTTT	CASSLSLGGSLTGELFF
.	TRBV20-1	TRBJ1-4	.	TGCAGTGCCGTGTCACAAGATAATGAAAAACTGTTTTTT	CSAVSQDNEKLFF
.	TRBV9	TRBJ2-7	many	TGTGCCAGCAGCGTGTCCCTCTCCACCTACGAGCAGTACTTC	CASSVSLSTYEQYF
TRBD2	TRBV7-9	TRBJ2-2	.	TGTGCCAGCACCCAGGGACTAGCGGGAACCGGGGAGCTGTTTTTT	CASTQGLAGTGELFF
.	TRBV5-1	TRBJ2-7	many	TGCGCCAGCAGCTCTGGGTCAGGGGACTACGAGCAGTACTTC	CASSSGSGDYEQYF